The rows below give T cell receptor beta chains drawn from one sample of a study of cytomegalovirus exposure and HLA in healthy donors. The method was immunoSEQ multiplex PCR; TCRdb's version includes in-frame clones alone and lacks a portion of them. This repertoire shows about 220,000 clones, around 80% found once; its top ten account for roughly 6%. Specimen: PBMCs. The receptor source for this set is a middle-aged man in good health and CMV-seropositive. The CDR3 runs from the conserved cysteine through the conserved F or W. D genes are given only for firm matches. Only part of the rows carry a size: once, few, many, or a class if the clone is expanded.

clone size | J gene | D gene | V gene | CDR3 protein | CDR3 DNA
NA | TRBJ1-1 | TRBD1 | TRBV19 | CASRLSGTGVPNTEAFF | TGTGCCAGTAGACTCTCCGGGACAGGGGTCCCGAACACTGAAGCTTTCTTT
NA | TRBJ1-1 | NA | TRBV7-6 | CASSLDRDTEAFF | TGTGCCAGCAGCTTAGATCGGGACACTGAAGCTTTCTTT
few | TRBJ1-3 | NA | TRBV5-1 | CASSLGDSNTIYF | TGCGCCAGCAGCTTGGGCGACAGTAACACCATATATTTT
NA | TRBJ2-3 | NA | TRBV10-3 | CATRDPTTDTQYF | TGTGCCACCCGGGATCCGACTACAGATACGCAGTATTTT
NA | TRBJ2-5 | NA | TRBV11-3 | CASSRRGLGAQETQYF | TGTGCCAGCAGCCGCCGGGGTCTAGGTGCCCAAGAGACCCAGTACTTC
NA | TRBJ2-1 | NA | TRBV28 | CASERPGLSFGDEQFF | TGTGCCAGCGAACGCCCCGGACTGTCGTTTGGTGATGAGCAGTTCTTC
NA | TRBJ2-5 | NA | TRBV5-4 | CASSLWSEETQYF | TGTGCCAGCAGCTTGTGGTCCGAGGAGACCCAGTACTTC
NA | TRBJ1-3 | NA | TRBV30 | CAWSVGGMDTIYF | TGTGCCTGGAGTGTAGGAGGGATGGACACCATATATTTT
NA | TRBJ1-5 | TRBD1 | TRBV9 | CASSGGTDNQPQHF | TGTGCCAGCAGCGGTGGGACAGACAATCAGCCCCAGCATTTT
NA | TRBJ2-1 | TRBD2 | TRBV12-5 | CASGSPDSGTRNEQFF | TGTGCTAGTGGTTCCCCCGATAGCGGGACCCGCAATGAGCAGTTCTTC
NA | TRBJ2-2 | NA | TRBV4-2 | CASRLHEGGGRVTGELFF | TGTGCCAGCAGACTCCACGAGGGGGGCGGGAGAGTCACCGGGGAGCTGTTTTTT
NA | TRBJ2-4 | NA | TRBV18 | CASSPMTSEKNIQYF | TGTGCCAGCTCACCCATGACTAGTGAGAAAAACATTCAGTACTTC
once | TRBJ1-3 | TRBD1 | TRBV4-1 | CASSPGTGKGGNTIYF | TGCGCCAGCAGCCCAGGGACAGGGAAGGGGGGAAACACCATATATTTT
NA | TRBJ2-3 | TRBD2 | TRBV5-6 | CASSLVGLAGGEADTQYF | TGTGCCAGCAGCTTGGTGGGGCTAGCGGGAGGAGAGGCAGATACGCAGTATTTT
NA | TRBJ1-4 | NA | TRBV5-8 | CASSLGELGEKLFF | TGTGCCAGCAGCTTGGGGGAGCTGGGGGAAAAACTGTTTTTT
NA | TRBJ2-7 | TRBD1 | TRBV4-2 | CASSPRQGKSEQYF | TGTGCCAGCAGCCCCCGACAGGGAAAAAGCGAGCAGTACTTC
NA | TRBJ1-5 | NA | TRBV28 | CASIQPGGRINQPQHF | TGTGCCAGCATTCAGCCGGGCGGGCGGATCAATCAGCCCCAGCATTTT
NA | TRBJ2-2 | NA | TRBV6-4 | CASRVAENTGELFF | TGTGCCAGCAGAGTGGCAGAAAACACCGGGGAGCTGTTTTTT
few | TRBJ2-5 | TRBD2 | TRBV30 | CAWSGGSGGQETQYF | TGTGCCTGGAGTGGGGGTAGCGGGGGGCAAGAGACCCAGTACTTC
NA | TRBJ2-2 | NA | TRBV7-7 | CASSLEPRANTGELFF | TGTGCCAGCAGCTTAGAACCCAGGGCGAACACCGGGGAGCTGTTTTTT
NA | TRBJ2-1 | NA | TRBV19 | CASSKLAGSYNEQFF | TGTGCCAGTAGTAAATTGGCTGGCTCCTACAATGAGCAGTTCTTC
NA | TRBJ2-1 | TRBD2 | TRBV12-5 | CASGGTSGVNEQFF | TGTGCTAGTGGCGGGACTAGCGGGGTCAATGAGCAGTTCTTC
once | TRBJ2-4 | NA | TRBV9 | CASSVDGSMNIQYF | TGTGCCAGCAGCGTAGATGGGAGTATGAACATTCAGTACTTC
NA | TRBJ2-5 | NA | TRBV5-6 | CASSLAWGGAGETQYF | TGTGCCAGCAGCTTGGCCTGGGGGGGGGCAGGAGAGACCCAGTACTTC
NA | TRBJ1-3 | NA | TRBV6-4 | CASSVRRRAGNTIYF | TGTGCCAGCAGTGTCCGGAGGAGAGCTGGAAACACCATATATTTT
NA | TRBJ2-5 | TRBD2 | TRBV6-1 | CASSDTVPGGTQYF | TGTGCCAGCAGTGACACAGTCCCGGGGGGGACCCAGTACTTC
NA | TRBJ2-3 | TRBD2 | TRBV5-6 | CASSSLWGSGSNTQYF | TGTGCCAGCAGCTCCCTCTGGGGAAGCGGGAGCAATACGCAGTATTTT
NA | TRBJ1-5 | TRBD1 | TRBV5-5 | CASSPGQVNQPQHF | TGTGCCAGCAGTCCGGGACAGGTCAATCAGCCCCAGCATTTT
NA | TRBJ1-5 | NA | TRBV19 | CASSMDGGRDQPQHF | TGTGCCAGTAGTATGGACGGGGGTCGGGACCAGCCCCAGCATTTT
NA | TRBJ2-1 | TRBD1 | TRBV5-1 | CASSFAGTGYNEQFF | TGCGCCAGCAGCTTCGCGGGGACAGGGTACAATGAGCAGTTCTTC
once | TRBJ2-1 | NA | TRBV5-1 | CASSLADTYNEQFF | TGCGCCAGCAGCTTGGCGGACACCTACAATGAGCAGTTCTTC
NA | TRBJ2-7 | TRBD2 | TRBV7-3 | CASSPYTSGSPHEQYF | TGTGCCAGCAGCCCCTACACTAGCGGGAGTCCCCACGAGCAGTACTTC
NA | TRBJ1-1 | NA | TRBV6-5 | CASSYRGITEAFF | TGTGCCAGCAGTTACAGGGGAATCACTGAAGCTTTCTTT
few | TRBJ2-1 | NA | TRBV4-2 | CASSQDFPSMYNEQFF | TGTGCCAGCAGCCAAGATTTCCCTAGCATGTACAATGAGCAGTTCTTC
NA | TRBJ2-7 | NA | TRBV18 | CASSVLDPGGHYEQYF | TGTGCCAGCTCCGTCTTGGACCCCGGGGGTCACTACGAGCAGTACTTC
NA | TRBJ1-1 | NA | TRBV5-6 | CASSLGAGAVRGTEAFF | TGTGCCAGCAGCTTGGGGGCAGGGGCCGTTCGGGGCACTGAAGCTTTCTTT
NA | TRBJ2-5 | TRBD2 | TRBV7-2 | CASSFSGTSVETQYF | TGTGCCAGCAGCTTTTCCGGGACTAGCGTGGAGACCCAGTACTTC
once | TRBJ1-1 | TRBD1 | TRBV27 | CASSSYGTANTEAFF | TGTGCTAGCAGTTCTTATGGGACAGCGAACACTGAAGCTTTCTTT
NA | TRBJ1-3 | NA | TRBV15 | CATSPRVTSGNTIYF | TGTGCCACCAGCCCACGGGTCACATCTGGAAACACCATATATTTT
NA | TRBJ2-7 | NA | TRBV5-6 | CASSLSVSSYEQYF | TGTGCCAGCAGCTTATCAGTAAGCTCCTACGAGCAGTACTTC
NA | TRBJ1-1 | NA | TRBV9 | CASSTTTGNTEAFF | TGTGCCAGCAGCACCACGACAGGGAACACTGAAGCTTTCTTT
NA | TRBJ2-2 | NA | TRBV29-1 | CSVEDRRGGTGELFF | TGCAGCGTTGAAGATCGTAGGGGCGGCACCGGGGAGCTGTTTTTT
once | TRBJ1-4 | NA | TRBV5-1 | CASSLSPVGGTNEKLFF | TGCGCCAGCAGCTTGTCCCCAGTCGGCGGGACTAATGAAAAACTGTTTTTT
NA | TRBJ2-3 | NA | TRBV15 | CATSSAYGSGITDTQYF | TGTGCCACCAGCAGCGCCTATGGTAGCGGAATCACAGATACGCAGTATTTT
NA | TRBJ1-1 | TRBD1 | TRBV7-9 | CASSYWDRALGTEAFF | TGTGCCAGCAGCTATTGGGACAGGGCCTTGGGCACTGAAGCTTTCTTT
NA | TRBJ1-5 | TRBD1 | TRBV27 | CASSTGGDQPQHF | TGTGCCAGCAGCACAGGGGGGGATCAGCCCCAGCATTTT
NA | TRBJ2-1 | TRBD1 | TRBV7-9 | CASSPTGQSNNEQFF | TGTGCCAGCAGCCCTACGGGACAGTCGAACAATGAGCAGTTCTTC
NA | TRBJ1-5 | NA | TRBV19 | CASSIRDSNQPQHF | TGTGCCAGTAGTATCAGGGATAGCAATCAGCCCCAGCATTTT